Shown below are 29 T cell receptor beta chains from a single sample sequenced in a study of T cell repertoires in cytomegalovirus infection. These receptors lack a known antigen. Via MiXCR, TCRdb re-called the reads, giving one row per CDR3 protein. The top ten clones hold 48% of a sample with about 570,000 distinct CDR3 sequences, around 40% of them seen once. Sample: cultured PBMCs, taken from culture after CMV antigen stimulation. These receptors were collected from a human donor in good health (CMV status not recorded). Some clones in this sample may be carry-over from other donors' samples.

This clonotype has ten or more counts. The gene calls are TRBV7-2 and TRBJ2-3; D is uncertain. CDR1 and CDR2 (germline): SGHTA, FQGNSA. Trimming stripped 7 bases from V and 9 bases from J, with 11 bases between. The length of the CDR3 is 11 residues. CDR3 region: CASTNKETQYF. The CDR3 DNA reads as TGTGCCAGCACCAACAAGGAAACGCAGTATTTT.

The chain recombines TRBV7-2 with TRBJ1-4; D is uncertain. The germline CDR1 and CDR2 sequences are SGHTA and FQGNSA. Deletions cut 2 bases from V and 1 base from J, with 8 bases between. This CDR3 has 15 residues. The CDR3 bases are TGTGCCAGCAGCTTAAACGGCTTAACTAATGAAAAACTGTTTTTT. Translation gives CASSLNGLTNEKLFF. Full variable domain (rest looked up from reference TRBV7-2 and TRBJ1-4): GAGVSQSPSNKVTEKGKDVELRCDPISGHTALYWYRQSLGQGLEFLIYFQGNSAPDKSGLPSDRFSAERTGGSVSTLTIQRTQQEDSAVYLCASSLNGLTNEKLFFGSGTQLSVL.

The chain carries TRBV4-3 and TRBJ2-3, with 7 bases matching TRBD2. The V gene's germline CDR1 is LGHNA and CDR2 YSLEER. This CDR3 is 16 amino acids long. V gave up 0 bases and J gave up 2 bases; unmatched junction bases: 5. The chain's CDR3 is CASSQDAGAITDTQYF. DNA of the CDR3: TGCGCCAGCAGCCAAGACGCGGGAGCGATCACAGATACGCAGTATTTT.

The chain is built from TRBV20-1 and TRBJ2-3; 12 positions match TRBD2. Trimming took 6 bases from V and 6 from J; bases not matched to a gene: 19. The CDR3 sequence is 18 residues long. Germline V gives CDR1 DFQATT, CDR2 SNEGSKA (reference sequence). The CDR3 region is CSADTSRLAGGRTDTQYF. CDR3 bases: TGCAGTGCCGACACGAGTAGGCTAGCGGGGGGGAGGACTGATACGCAGTATTTT.

This clonotype was counted between two and nine times. The junction departs from the called germline gene at one end, perhaps through a read error. This chain joins TRBV5-6 and TRBJ1-1; weak D call: TRBD1 (5 bases). The CDR3 extends over 13 amino acids. CDR1 SGHDT and CDR2 YYEEEE come from the germline V gene. In DNA, the CDR3 is TGTGCCAGCAGCTTGACCGGGACGGCAGTTGAGATCTTT. Its translation is CASSLTGTAVEIF. Variable domain in full (rest from reference TRBV5-6 and TRBJ1-1): DAGVTQSPTHLIKTRGQQVTLRCSPKSGHDTVSWYQQALGQGPQFIFQYYEEEERQRGNFPDRFSGHQFPNYSSELNVNALLLGDSALYLCASSLTGTAVEIFGQGTRLTVV.

The V call is TRBV20-1, the J call TRBJ2-2; D not certain. Germline CDR1 DFQATT, CDR2 SNEGSKA (reference sequence). V shed 0 bases and J shed 0 bases, with 11 bases lying between them. The CDR3 loop spans 16 amino acids. The CDR3 sequence is CSAREKKVPNTGELFF. CDR3 DNA sequence: TGCAGTGCTAGAGAAAAAAAGGTACCGAACACCGGGGAGCTGTTTTTT.

This clonotype was observed a single time. The chain carries TRBV24-1 and TRBJ2-1, with 9 bases identical to TRBD2. Germline V gene sequence: CDR1 KGHDR, CDR2 SFDVKD. The CDR3 has 17 amino acids. V lost 4 bases to trimming and J lost 6 bases; unmatched junction nucleotides: 12. The CDR3 DNA sequence: TGTGCCACCAGTGACCCGATAGCGGGAGCAGGCCGCAATGAGCAGTTCTTC. It translates to CATSDPIAGAGRNEQFF.

The chain combines TRBV7-8 with TRBJ1-2; possible D gene TRBD1, 5 bases. The CDR3 runs to 16 residues. V lost 5 bases and J lost 0, with 16 bases in between. Germline CDR1 and CDR2: SGHVS and FQNEAQ. The CDR3 sequence is CASSRVGVGTNYGYTF. DNA of the CDR3: TGTGCCAGCAGCCGGGTGGGGGTGGGGACTAACTATGGCTACACCTTC.

This clonotype was detected only a few times. This chain joins TRBV12-3 or TRBV12-4 and TRBJ2-7, with 11 bases fitting TRBD1. V was pared by 6 bases and J by 4 bases, with 5 bases of the junction left unmatched. The CDR3 is made up of 14 amino acids. CDR3 DNA sequence: TGTGCCAGCAGGAGGACAGGGGGCGCGTACGAGCAGTACTTC. This codes for CASRRTGGAYEQYF.

The chain uses TRBV7-9 and TRBJ2-5, with TRBD2 matching over 10 bases. The length of the CDR3 is 19 residues. The germline V gene has CDR1 SEHNR and CDR2 FQNEAQ (reference sequence). The V segment lost 0 bases and the J segment 1 base; nucleotides outside the gene matches: 11. The CDR3 region has the DNA TGTGCCAGCAGCTTAGCGCGTCAGCGGGAGGGCCGATCCCAAGAGACCCAGTACTTC. Translating gives CASSLARQREGRSQETQYF. The complete variable domain, with remaining parts taken from reference TRBV7-9 and TRBJ2-5, reads DTGVSQNPRHKITKRGQNVTFRCDPISEHNRLYWYRQTLGQGPEFLTYFQNEAQLEKSRLLSDRFSAERPKGSFSTLEIQRTEQGDSAMYLCASSLARQREGRSQETQYFGPGTRLLVL.

There are a few counts of this clonotype. The rearrangement links TRBV12-3 or TRBV12-4 to TRBJ2-5, with 7 bases lining up with TRBD1. The CDR3 is made up of 12 amino acids. V trimming: 6 bases; J trimming: 4 bases; junction bases outside the gene matches: 2. The CDR3 reads CASRQGSETQYF. In DNA, the CDR3 is TGTGCCAGCAGACAGGGGTCAGAGACCCAGTACTTC.

The chain links TRBV6-5 to TRBJ1-3; D gene unclear. The CDR3 length is 16 residues. V was trimmed by 5 bases and J by 4 bases, leaving 18 bases between them. Germline V gene sequence: CDR1 MNHEY, CDR2 SVGAGI. The CDR3 bases are TGTGCCAGCAGTGTTGAGGTTTTGGGAGTAGGAAACACCATATATTTT. It encodes CASSVEVLGVGNTIYF.

V is TRBV7-9 and J is TRBJ1-1; D possibly corresponds to TRBD1 (6 bases). This CDR3 has 14 residues. V shed 1 base and J shed 5 bases, with 11 bases lying between them. Germline CDR1 and CDR2: SEHNR and FQNEAQ (reference sequence). The CDR3 is CASSLVGGRTEAFF. CDR3 bases: TGTGCCAGCAGCTTAGTGGGGGGCCGTACTGAAGCTTTCTTT.

This chain connects TRBV11-2 to TRBJ1-5; TRBD1 might be the D (5 bases). In germline, CDR1 is SGHAT, CDR2 FQNNGV. This CDR3 has 16 residues. V was clipped by 5 bases and J by 2 bases, with 16 bases between them. The CDR3 loop is CASSQWEGTGNQPQHF. The CDR3 coding sequence is TGTGCCAGCAGCCAATGGGAGGGGACTGGCAATCAGCCCCAGCATTTT.

This clonotype was counted between two and nine times. This rearrangement joins TRBV12-3 or TRBV12-4 to TRBJ2-6, with a weak D call TRBD2 (5 bases). Trimming removed 3 bases from V and 0 bases from J, with 15 bases in between. The length of the CDR3 is 18 residues. The CDR3, as DNA: TGTGCCAGCAGTTTCCCCCCCGGGGTCCGCTCTGGGGCCAACGTCCTGACTTTC. It yields the protein CASSFPPGVRSGANVLTF.

The chain links TRBV4-1 to TRBJ2-1; 7 bases agree with TRBD2. Trimming at V came to 1 base and at J to 4 bases, leaving 7 bases not matched to a gene. Germline lookup yields CDR1 MGHRA and CDR2 YSYEKL. This CDR3 has 16 amino acids. This CDR3 is CASSQGLGGKYNEQFF. For the CDR3, the DNA is TGCGCCAGCAGCCAAGGGCTCGGGGGGAAGTACAATGAGCAGTTCTTC.

This clonotype was recorded a few times. This rearrangement joins TRBV6-5 to TRBJ1-6; D unresolved. The V end lost 2 bases, the J end lost 0 bases, and 14 bases lay between the germline ends. Germline CDR1 reads MNHEY; CDR2 reads SVGAGI. This CDR3 is built from 18 residues. The DNA for the CDR3 is TGTGCCAGCAGTTACGGCCTTTGGGCGAGCTCCTATAATTCACCCCTCCACTTT. Amino acid sequence: CASSYGLWASSYNSPLHF.

This rearrangement joins TRBV7-6 to TRBJ2-5; tentatively, D is TRBD2 (6 bases). Trimming removed 8 bases at V and 2 bases at J, with 21 bases between. Looked up from germline, CDR1 is SGHVS and CDR2 is FNYEAQ. This CDR3 has 16 amino acids. CDR3 DNA sequence: TGTGCCAGCGGCAGGATCGGCGGGGCCGGTCAAGAGACCCAGTACTTC. It specifies CASGRIGGAGQETQYF.

V and J are TRBV15 and TRBJ2-4, with 8 positions matching TRBD2. Per the germline V gene, CDR1 is LNHNV and CDR2 is YYDKDF (reference sequence). The CDR3 loop spans 15 amino acids. V trimming: 0 bases; J trimming: 8 bases; junction bases outside the gene matches: 6. CDR3 nucleotides: TGTGCCACCAGCAGAGATCGCGGGAGGTTACACATTCAGTACTTC. Its protein is CATSRDRGRLHIQYF.

The chain combines TRBV12-3 or TRBV12-4 with TRBJ2-4; unclear D gene. CDR3 length: 15 amino acids. The V gene lost 6 bases and the J gene lost 0 bases, with 12 bases spanning the gap. Here the CDR3 DNA reads TGTGCCAGCAGCTCCGGACCTGGAGCCAAAAACATTCAGTACTTC. It is translated as CASSSGPGAKNIQYF.

The rearrangement joins TRBV19 to TRBJ1-4; TRBD1 might be the D (6 bases). Trimming stripped 6 bases from V and 6 bases from J, with 11 bases between. The germline V gene encodes CDR1 LNHDA and CDR2 SQIVND (reference sequence). CDR3 length equals 13 residues. CDR3 residues: CASSHAGDEKLFF. The DNA for the CDR3 is TGTGCCAGTAGCCATGCAGGGGATGAAAAACTGTTTTTT.

V usage is TRBV6-1 and J usage is TRBJ2-5; perhaps TRBD2 as D (6 bases). V lost 7 bases to trimming and J lost 5 bases, with 20 bases between them. Per the germline V gene, CDR1 is MNHNS and CDR2 is SASEGT. The CDR3 loop spans 15 amino acids. CDR3 loop: CASTRIAVVVETQYF. CDR3 bases: TGTGCCAGCACTAGAATAGCGGTAGTGGTGGAGACCCAGTACTTC.

This rearrangement joins TRBV6-1 to TRBJ1-1; D uncertain. From germline, CDR1 is MNHNS and CDR2 SASEGT. The ends were cut back, 3 bases at V and 0 bases at J, with 11 bases in the middle. The CDR3 totals 15 residues. In DNA form, the CDR3 reads TGTGCCAGCAGTGATCGTGGGGAACTGAACACTGAAGCTTTCTTT. Its translation is CASSDRGELNTEAFF.

The chain carries TRBV20-1 and TRBJ2-3; no clear D gene. The CDR3 loop spans 16 amino acids. Between the trimmed V and J ends, which lost 7 bases and 8 bases, there was a span of 28 bases. CDR1 is DFQATT and CDR2 is SNEGSKA in the germline V gene (reference sequence). In DNA form, the CDR3 reads TGCAGTGGAAGGCCCTGGATGGAGTACCAAATCGGTACGCAGTATTTT. It codes for CSGRPWMEYQIGTQYF.

This clonotype was seen ten or more times. The V and J genes are TRBV7-2 and TRBJ1-4; TRBD1 is a possible D gene (6 bases). The V end was cut by 2 bases, the J end by 8 bases, with 12 bases between. Germline lookup yields CDR1 SGHTA and CDR2 FQGNSA. The CDR3 loop spans 14 amino acids. In DNA form, the CDR3 reads TGTGCCAGCAGCTTAACCGTCCAGGGGGAAAAACTGTTTTTT. This sequence encodes CASSLTVQGEKLFF. Looking up the rest from reference TRBV7-2 and TRBJ1-4 gives the full variable domain: GAGVSQSPSNKVTEKGKDVELRCDPISGHTALYWYRQSLGQGLEFLIYFQGNSAPDKSGLPSDRFSAERTGGSVSTLTIQRTQQEDSAVYLCASSLTVQGEKLFFGSGTQLSVL.

This clonotype was picked up a small number of times. The V and J genes are TRBV7-2 and TRBJ2-1, with 9 bases lining up with TRBD1. Germline CDR1 SGHTA, CDR2 FQGNSA. This CDR3 contains 16 residues. With 5 bases clipped from V and 7 bases from J, the junction kept 12 bases outside the gene matches. CDR3: CASSRRGTGRENEQFF. CDR3 bases: TGTGCCAGCAGCCGTCGAGGGACAGGGAGGGAGAATGAGCAGTTCTTC. The variable domain in full, with the rest retrieved from reference TRBV7-2 and TRBJ2-1, is GAGVSQSPSNKVTEKGKDVELRCDPISGHTALYWYRQSLGQGLEFLIYFQGNSAPDKSGLPSDRFSAERTGGSVSTLTIQRTQQEDSAVYLCASSRRGTGRENEQFFGPGTRLTVL.

This clonotype was counted between two and nine times. In DNA form, the CDR3 reads TGTGCCAGCAGCCGACGGGTTACGGGCTCCTACAATGAGCAGTTCTTC. Amino acids: CASSRRVTGSYNEQFF. The gene calls are TRBV4-2 and TRBJ2-1; D gene uncertain. Germline CDR1 LGHNA, CDR2 YNFKEQ. CDR3 length: 16 residues. Trimming shortened V by 4 bases and J by 0 bases, and 13 bases separated the two germline ends.

This rearrangement joins TRBV4-1 to TRBJ1-5; D not certain. Trimming removed 3 bases at V and 3 bases at J, with 12 bases between. In germline, CDR1 is MGHRA, CDR2 YSYEKL. The CDR3 has 15 amino acids. CDR3 DNA sequence: TGCGCCAGCAGCCACCACCCTGGGGACAATCAGCCCCAGCATTTT. Its protein product is CASSHHPGDNQPQHF.

This clonotype occurred once. No conserved phenylalanine or tryptophan ends this CDR3, so it is likely a read error. The chain links TRBV5-4 to TRBJ1-5; D is perhaps TRBD1 (5 bases). Germline V CDR1 and CDR2: SGHNT, YYREEE (reference sequence). V was pared by 3 bases and J by 4 bases, with 8 bases between. The CDR3 has 13 residues. The chain's CDR3 is CASSWGGNQPQHC. The CDR3 DNA reads as TGTGCCAGCAGCTGGGGGGGGAATCAGCCCCAGCATTGT.